The TCR beta chain described here comes from a study of response to subunit inactivated influenza vaccine. TCRdb reanalysed the RT-PCR reads using MiXCR and keeps one entry per CDR3 protein. The data show 500,000 or so distinct CDR3 sequences, around 9.9% seen once. The CDR3 has 14 amino acids. V shed 2 bases and J shed 4 bases, with 6 bases lying between them. Regarding the study as a whole: The study's authors posited that every seasonal influenza vaccination enlists few new T cells.

This clonotype was seen many times. The antigen remains unidentified. The material was PBMCs from blood, obtained 35 to 45 days after vaccination. The chain uses TRBV12-3 or TRBV12-4 and TRBJ1-6, with D unclear. The clonotype was recovered from a man in his forties or fifties who received an inactivated influenza vaccine. CDR3 sequence reads: CASSLKHYNSPLHF. The CDR3 region has the DNA TGTGCCAGCAGTTTAAAACATTATAATTCACCCCTCCACTTT.